The 24 T cell receptor beta chains in this list originate from one sample, sequenced in a study of blood T cell repertoires in COVID-19. Clones were read by immunoSEQ multiplex PCR, and TCRdb kept only the in-frame ones, dropping some. The data hold 390,000 or so clones, with more than 70% observed a single time. What was sequenced was peripheral blood. These receptors all come from a woman aged 25 to 39 with COVID-19, enrolled during active disease.

The V call is TRBV19, the J call TRBJ1-1; TRBD1 matches 10 bases. Germline V gene data show CDR1 as LNHDA and CDR2 as SQIVND (reference sequence). CDR3 size: 16 residues. V shed 7 bases and J 7 bases; nucleotides not matched to a gene: 15. CDR3 protein: CASNTPGDRGLDEAFF. In DNA, the CDR3 is TGTGCCAGTAACACTCCGGGGGACAGGGGACTCGATGAAGCTTTCTTT.

The chain uses TRBV3-1 (or the pseudogene TRBV3-2) and TRBJ2-2; D perhaps matches TRBD1 (7 bases). There are 15 residues in the CDR3. Germline V CDR1 and CDR2: LGHDT, YNNKEL (reference sequence). The V and J ends lost 6 bases and 4 bases respectively, with 15 bases between them. The CDR3 spells CASREGAGLTGELFF. CDR3 bases: TGTGCCAGCAGGGAGGGGGCGGGACTCACCGGGGAGCTGTTTTTT.

This clone was counted a few times. The rearrangement links TRBV5-4 to TRBJ1-2, with 7 bases that match TRBD1. CDR3 length: 13 residues. Germline assignment: CDR1 SGHNT and CDR2 YYREEE (reference sequence). Trimming removed 4 bases from V and 5 bases from J; junction bases left unmatched: 5. CDR3 in amino acids: CASSPDRDYGYTF. The CDR3 nucleotides read TGTGCCAGCAGCCCCGACAGGGATTATGGCTACACCTTC.

The V gene is TRBV7-6, the J gene TRBJ2-7, with D possibly matching TRBD2 (6 bases). The CDR3 consists of 15 residues. Looked up from germline, CDR1 is SGHVS and CDR2 is FNYEAQ. The germline V and J ends were trimmed by 5 bases and 5 bases, with 19 bases remaining between them. The CDR3 spells CASSPPPGVGDEQYF. The CDR3 DNA sequence: TGTGCCAGCAGCCCCCCTCCGGGAGTAGGGGACGAGCAGTACTTC.

This chain connects TRBV19 to TRBJ1-1; the match to TRBD1 covers 9 bases. CDR1 is LNHDA, CDR2 SQIVND, per germline (reference sequence). With 5 bases clipped from V and 1 base from J, the junction kept 5 bases outside the gene matches. The CDR3 spans 15 residues. The DNA of the CDR3 is TGTGCCAGTAGTCCCCGGGGACAGGGGAACACTGAAGCTTTCTTT. This encodes CASSPRGQGNTEAFF.

This clone was detected only once. This chain links TRBV4-3 with TRBJ1-6, with D uncertain. Germline lookup yields CDR1 LGHNA and CDR2 YSLEER. The CDR3 is made up of 12 amino acids. The V end lost 1 base, the J end lost 7 bases, and 2 bases lay between the germline ends. CDR3: CASSQANSPLHF. The CDR3 bases are TGCGCCAGCAGCCAAGCAAATTCACCCCTCCACTTT.

As DNA, the CDR3 is TGTGCCAGCAGCTTTAGCGGGATTGGGGAGCTGTTTTTT. Translated: CASSFSGIGELFF. The gene calls are TRBV7-9 and TRBJ2-2, with 8 positions matching TRBD2. V dropped 3 bases and J dropped 8; count of bases not matched to a gene: 2. The CDR3 spans 13 residues. The germline gives CDR1 SEHNR, CDR2 FQNEAQ (reference sequence).

The chain joins TRBV10-1 to TRBJ2-5; TRBD2 might be the D (6 bases). The CDR3 runs 17 residues. Trimming removed 10 bases at V and 0 bases at J, with 24 bases between. Germline CDR1 WNHNN, CDR2 SYGVQD (reference sequence). This CDR3 is CATHPNRDSPYQETQYF. CDR3 nucleotides: TGCGCCACCCATCCGAACCGGGACTCACCCTACCAAGAGACCCAGTACTTC.

This CDR3 is CATPGSNLGTGYTF. The CDR3 DNA is TGTGCCACTCCCGGGAGTAATCTCGGAACTGGCTACACCTTC. This chain joins TRBV5-8 and TRBJ1-2; D gene unclear. CDR3 size: 14 residues. V was trimmed by 9 bases and J by 7 bases, leaving 22 bases between them. Germline-derived CDR1 and CDR2 are SGHTS and YDEGEE.

This clone was picked up a small number of times. The chain combines TRBV7-2 with TRBJ1-5; a possible D gene is TRBD1 (5 bases). Germline V gene data show CDR1 as SGHTA and CDR2 as FQGNSA. With 5 bases removed from V and 9 bases from J, the gap between germline ends came to 14 bases. The CDR3 loop spans 13 amino acids. CDR3 loop: CASSLRTDMPQHF. The CDR3, as DNA: TGTGCCAGCAGCCTTAGGACGGACATGCCCCAGCATTTT.

This chain connects TRBV6-2 or TRBV6-3 to TRBJ2-7, with D tentatively TRBD1 (6 bases). The CDR3 spans 12 residues. The V end was cut by 6 bases, the J end by 7 bases, with 13 bases between. Germline CDR1 and CDR2: MNHEY and SVGEGT. In nucleotides, the CDR3 is TGTGCCAGCAGCTGGGACACTCAAGAGCAGTACTTC. Protein product: CASSWDTQEQYF.

The J gene is TRBJ2-7, the V gene TRBV30, with 7 bases aligning to TRBD2. This CDR3 is 14 amino acids long. Trimming took 4 bases from V and 6 from J; bases not matched to a gene: 12. CDR1 is GTSNPN and CDR2 is SVGIG in the germline V gene (reference sequence). CDR3 loop: CAWTGGGAYSEQYF. The CDR3 DNA follows: TGTGCCTGGACGGGAGGAGGGGCGTATTCCGAGCAGTACTTC.

This clone appeared once. The gene calls are TRBV5-1 and TRBJ1-1; D is undetermined. The CDR3 extends over 16 amino acids. CDR1 is SGHRS, CDR2 YFSETQ, per germline. The V end was cut by 2 bases, the J end by 3 bases, with 17 bases between. CDR3 protein: CASSFTQREAYTEAFF. The CDR3 region has the DNA TGCGCCAGCAGCTTCACTCAGAGAGAGGCCTACACTGAAGCTTTCTTT. Full variable domain (missing parts from reference TRBV5-1 and TRBJ1-1): KAGVTQTPRYLIKTRGQQVTLSCSPISGHRSVSWYQQTPGQGLQFLFEYFSETQRNKGNFPGRFSGRQFSNSRSEMNVSTLELGDSALYLCASSFTQREAYTEAFFGQGTRLTVV.

The chain has TRBV9 and TRBJ2-2; a weak D match, TRBD1 (5 bases). Per germline, CDR1 SGDLS and CDR2 YYNGEE. Trimming removed 0 bases from V and 3 bases from J, with 9 bases in between. CDR3 length: 15 amino acids. Here the CDR3 reads CASSVGGSYTGELFF. In DNA form, the CDR3 reads TGTGCCAGCAGCGTAGGGGGCAGCTACACCGGGGAGCTGTTTTTT.

The gene calls are TRBV11-1 and TRBJ2-5, with D maybe TRBD2 (6 bases). V lost 4 bases to trimming and J lost 1 base, with 13 bases between them. This CDR3 has 15 amino acids. Per the germline V gene, CDR1 is SGHAT and CDR2 is FQDESV (reference sequence). The CDR3 protein is CASSYTGLTQETQYF. The CDR3 nucleotides are TGTGCCAGCAGCTACACGGGACTTACCCAAGAGACCCAGTACTTC. The whole variable domain, remainder taken from reference TRBV11-1 and TRBJ2-5, is EAEVAQSPRYKITEKSQAVAFWCDPISGHATLYWYRQILGQGPELLVQFQDESVVDDSQLPKDRFSAERLKGVDSTLKIQPAELGDSAMYLCASSYTGLTQETQYFGPGTRLLVL.

The DNA for the CDR3 is TGTGCCAGCAGCCCTAGGTTCTCTAATTCGAACACCGGGGAGCTGTTTTTT. Translated, it gives CASSPRFSNSNTGELFF. The chain carries TRBV7-2 and TRBJ2-2, with D unresolved. Germline CDR1 SGHTA, CDR2 FQGNSA. This CDR3 has 17 amino acids. The V end was cut by 5 bases, the J end by 0 bases, with 16 bases between. The whole variable domain, remainder taken from reference TRBV7-2 and TRBJ2-2, is GAGVSQSPSNKVTEKGKDVELRCDPISGHTALYWYRQSLGQGLEFLIYFQGNSAPDKSGLPSDRFSAERTGGSVSTLTIQRTQQEDSAVYLCASSPRFSNSNTGELFFGEGSRLTVL.

CDR3 sequence (DNA): TGTGCCAGCAGCCCACGGGGGGCCGGTGGAAACACCATATATTTT. Amino acid sequence: CASSPRGAGGNTIYF. This chain connects TRBV5-6 to TRBJ1-3; D possibly corresponds to TRBD1 (6 bases). V was trimmed by 4 bases and J by 3 bases, leaving 14 bases between them. CDR1 SGHDT and CDR2 YYEEEE come from the germline V gene. This CDR3 has 15 amino acids.

The chain has TRBV4-1 and TRBJ1-5; tentatively, D is TRBD1 (5 bases). From germline, CDR1 is MGHRA and CDR2 YSYEKL. CDR3 length: 16 residues. The germline V and J ends were trimmed by 4 bases and 7 bases, with 20 bases remaining between them. The CDR3 DNA follows: TGCGCCAGCAGCCCTACGCACCGGGCCCCAGGGCAGCCCCAGCATTTT. Amino acid sequence: CASSPTHRAPGQPQHF.

This chain links TRBV3-1 (or the pseudogene TRBV3-2) with TRBJ2-3, with TRBD2 identical over 12 bases. Germline CDR1 and CDR2: LGHDT and YNNKEL (reference sequence). This CDR3 contains 16 residues. The V and J ends lost 5 bases and 0 bases, in that order; junction bases with no gene match: 3. CDR3 DNA sequence: TGTGCCAGCAGCGAACTAGCGGGAGGTAGCACAGATACGCAGTATTTT. Residues: CASSELAGGSTDTQYF.

This clone was seen only a few times. The chain couples TRBV5-4 to TRBJ1-2; possible D gene TRBD1, 5 bases. This CDR3 is built from 15 residues. Germline V gene data show CDR1 as SGHNT and CDR2 as YYREEE (reference sequence). Trimming removed 2 bases from V and 4 bases from J, with 15 bases in between. The CDR3 is CASSFGSGRIYGYTF. CDR3 nucleotides: TGTGCCAGCAGCTTTGGATCAGGGAGGATCTATGGCTACACCTTC.

This chain joins TRBV19 and TRBJ1-5, with 7 bases matching TRBD1. The CDR3 covers 15 residues. Germline lookup yields CDR1 LNHDA and CDR2 SQIVND (reference sequence). V dropped 5 bases and J dropped 4; count of bases not matched to a gene: 8. The CDR3 DNA sequence: TGTGCCAGTAGTTTCAACAGGGGCCCGAATCAGCCCCAGCATTTT. Amino acids: CASSFNRGPNQPQHF.

The chain employs TRBV7-3 and TRBJ2-2; D is possibly TRBD1 (6 bases). Germline loops: CDR1 SGHTA, CDR2 FQGTGA. The germline V and J ends were trimmed by 5 bases and 8 bases, with 12 bases remaining between them. There are 13 residues in the CDR3. CDR3 nucleotide sequence: TGTGCCAGCAGCCTGGACAGCGCGGGGGAGCTGTTTTTT. This codes for CASSLDSAGELFF. The full variable domain, completed using reference TRBV7-3 and TRBJ2-2, is GAGVSQTPSNKVTEKGKYVELRCDPISGHTALYWYRQSLGQGPEFLIYFQGTGAADDSGLPNDRFFAVRPEGSVSTLKIQRTERGDSAVYLCASSLDSAGELFFGEGSRLTVL.

The CDR3 protein is CASSPGGPTDTQYF. The DNA of the CDR3 is TGTGCCAGCAGCCCCGGGGGACCCACAGATACGCAGTATTTT. The gene calls are TRBV28 and TRBJ2-3, with D tentatively TRBD2 (6 bases). Germline V CDR1 and CDR2: MDHEN, SYDVKM. With 6 bases removed from V and 2 bases from J, the gap between germline ends came to 12 bases. The CDR3 is 14 residues long.

The CDR3 DNA reads as TGTGCCAGTAGTCCACAGGGGACCGTCGACGAGCAGTACTTC. Translated, it gives CASSPQGTVDEQYF. The chain carries TRBV19 and TRBJ2-7; 7 bases fit TRBD1. Losses at the gene ends were 5 bases for V and 5 bases for J; bases not matched to a gene: 9. The CDR3 length is 14 residues. Per the germline V gene, CDR1 is LNHDA and CDR2 is SQIVND (reference sequence).